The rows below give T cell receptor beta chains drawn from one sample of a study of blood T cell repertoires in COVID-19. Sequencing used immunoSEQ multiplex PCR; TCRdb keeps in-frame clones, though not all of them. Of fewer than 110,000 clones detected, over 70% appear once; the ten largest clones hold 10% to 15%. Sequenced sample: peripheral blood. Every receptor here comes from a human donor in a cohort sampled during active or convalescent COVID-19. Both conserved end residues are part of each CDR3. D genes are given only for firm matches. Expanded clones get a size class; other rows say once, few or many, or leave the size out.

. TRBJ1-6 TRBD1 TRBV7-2 CASSLRQGNSPLHF TGTGCCAGCAGCTTGAGACAGGGTAATTCACCCCTCCACTTT
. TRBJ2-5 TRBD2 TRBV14 CASSRTSGGQETQYF TGTGCCAGCAGTAGGACTAGCGGGGGCCAAGAGACCCAGTACTTC
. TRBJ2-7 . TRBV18 CASSRTGSSDYEQYF TGTGCCAGCTCACGAACAGGGAGTTCGGACTACGAGCAGTACTTC
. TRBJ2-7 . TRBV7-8 CASSLVSYEQYF TGTGCCAGCAGCTTAGTATCCTACGAGCAGTACTTC
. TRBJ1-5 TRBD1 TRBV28 CASRQTGAPYSNQPQHF TGTGCCAGCAGACAGACAGGGGCCCCCTATAGCAATCAGCCCCAGCATTTT
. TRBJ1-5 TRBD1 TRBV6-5 CASSRTGGTNQPQHF TGTGCCAGCAGTAGGACAGGGGGCACGAATCAGCCCCAGCATTTT
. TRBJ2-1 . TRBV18 CASSKTGRRSYNEQFF TGTGCCAGCTCAAAGACAGGCCGGAGGTCCTACAATGAGCAGTTCTTC
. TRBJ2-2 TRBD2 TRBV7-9 CASSRGLAGGTGELFF TGTGCCAGCAGCCGAGGACTAGCGGGGGGCACCGGGGAGCTGTTTTTT
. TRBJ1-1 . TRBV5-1 CASSFLGKGFTEAFF TGCGCCAGCAGCTTCTTGGGGAAGGGGTTCACTGAAGCTTTCTTT
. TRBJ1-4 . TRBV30 CAWSGPRGQPLNEKLFF TGTGCCTGGAGTGGGCCCCGCGGGCAGCCTCTTAATGAAAAACTGTTTTTT
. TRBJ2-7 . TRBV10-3 CTISESPGYEQYF TGTACCATCAGTGAGTCTCCGGGCTACGAGCAGTACTTC
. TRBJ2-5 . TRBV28 CASSFGSGQETQYF TGTGCCAGCAGTTTCGGCTCGGGGCAAGAGACCCAGTACTTC
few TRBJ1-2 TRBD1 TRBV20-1 CSASLFGTGDRYGYTF TGCAGTGCTAGTCTCTTCGGGACAGGGGATCGGTATGGCTACACCTTC
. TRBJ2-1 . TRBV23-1 CASSQPSPVNEQFF TGCGCCAGCAGTCAACCGTCCCCCGTAAATGAGCAGTTCTTC
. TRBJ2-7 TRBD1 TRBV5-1 CASSFTGTGGMEQYF TGCGCCAGCAGCTTTACCGGGACAGGGGGAATGGAGCAGTACTTC
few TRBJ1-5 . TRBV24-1 CATSDAGKEPQHF TGTGCCACCTCAGACGCGGGAAAGGAACCCCAGCATTTT
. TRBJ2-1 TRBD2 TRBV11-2 CASSLRWGGYNEQFF TGTGCCAGCAGCTTACGGTGGGGGGGGTACAATGAGCAGTTCTTC
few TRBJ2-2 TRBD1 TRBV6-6 CASTDRVNTGELFF TGTGCCAGCACCGACAGGGTGAACACCGGGGAGCTGTTTTTT
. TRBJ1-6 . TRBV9 CASSTQTVSPLHF TGTGCCAGCAGCACCCAGACAGTTTCACCCCTCCACTTT
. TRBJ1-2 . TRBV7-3 CASSLERVYGYTF TGTGCCAGCAGCTTAGAGAGGGTTTATGGCTACACCTTC
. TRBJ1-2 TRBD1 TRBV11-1 CASRPTGGVGYTF TGTGCCAGCAGACCGACAGGGGGCGTTGGCTACACCTTC
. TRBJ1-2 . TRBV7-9 CASRTDPSSGKGYTF TGTGCCAGCAGGACAGACCCATCCAGTGGGAAAGGCTACACCTTC
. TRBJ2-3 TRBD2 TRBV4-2 CASSQEEGTTSTDTQYF TGTGCCAGCAGCCAAGAGGAGGGGACTACTAGCACAGATACGCAGTATTTT
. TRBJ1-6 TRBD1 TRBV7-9 CASSSGQLSPLHF TGTGCCAGCAGCTCGGGACAGCTTAGTCCCCTCCACTTT
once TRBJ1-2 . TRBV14 CASSQGTARGYGYTF TGTGCCAGCAGCCAAGGGACAGCGAGGGGTTATGGCTACACCTTC
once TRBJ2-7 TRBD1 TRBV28 CASSTRTGVAYEQYF TGTGCCAGCAGTACCAGGACAGGGGTGGCCTACGAGCAGTACTTC
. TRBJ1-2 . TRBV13 CASSFAGFGANYGYTF TGTGCCAGCAGCTTCGCGGGGTTTGGGGCTAACTATGGCTACACCTTC
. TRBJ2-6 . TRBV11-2 CASSTRSSGANVLTF TGTGCCAGCAGCACCCGGAGCTCTGGGGCCAACGTCCTGACTTTC
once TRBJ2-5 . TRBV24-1 CATSDDKETQYF TGTGCCACCAGTGATGACAAAGAGACCCAGTACTTC
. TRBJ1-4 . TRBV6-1 CASSEARGEGNEKLFF TGTGCCAGCAGTGAAGCCCGGGGGGAGGGTAATGAAAAACTGTTTTTT
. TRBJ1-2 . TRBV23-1 CASSQWGPVLKNRGYTF TGCGCCAGCAGTCAATGGGGCCCCGTCCTAAAGAATCGGGGCTACACCTTC
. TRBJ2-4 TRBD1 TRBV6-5 CASSYSTGQGRIQYF TGTGCCAGCAGTTACTCGACTGGACAGGGACGCATTCAGTACTTC
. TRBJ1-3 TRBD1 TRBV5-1 CASSLAIGDSSGNTIYF TGCGCCAGCAGCTTGGCCATAGGGGACAGCTCTGGAAACACCATATATTTT
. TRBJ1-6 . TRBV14 CASSQGTRGMNSPLHF TGTGCCAGCAGCCAAGGGACCCGAGGGATGAATTCACCCCTCCACTTT
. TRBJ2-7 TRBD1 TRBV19 CASSILPGQVLLEQYF TGTGCCAGTAGTATTCTGCCGGGACAGGTGCTACTGGAGCAGTACTTC
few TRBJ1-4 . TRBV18 CASSPSRQDEKLFF TGTGCCAGCTCACCCTCTCGACAGGATGAAAAACTGTTTTTT
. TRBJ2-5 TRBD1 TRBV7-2 CASSFNRGPSETQYF TGTGCCAGCAGCTTTAACAGGGGGCCTTCAGAGACCCAGTACTTC
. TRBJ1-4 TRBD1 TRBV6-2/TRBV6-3 CASSTPGQGARKLFF TGTGCCAGCAGTACCCCGGGACAGGGGGCTCGGAAACTGTTTTTT
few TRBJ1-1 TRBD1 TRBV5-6 CASSPRDSRGDTEAFF TGTGCCAGCAGCCCTAGGGACAGTAGAGGGGACACTGAAGCTTTCTTT
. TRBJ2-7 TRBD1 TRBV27 CASSRQGTYEQYF TGTGCCAGCAGTCGACAGGGGACCTACGAGCAGTACTTC